This T cell receptor beta chain stems from a study of cytomegalovirus exposure and HLA in healthy donors. Note on this clone: Antigen unknown. The same CDR3 can be traced to other DNA sequences in this sample.

Study outcomes and limitations: A later analysis found most CMV-associated TCR beta chains apparently HLA-restricted. With later analysis, a missense DCLRE1C variant became linked to TCR beta V- and J-gene trimming. Previous analysis showed most TCR beta V segments were productive about 90% or about 30% of the time. Sequencing probably produced one cluster of sequence variants that were highly shared.

PCR involved 60 Vbeta and 13 Jbeta primers. Some clones are missing from TCRdb's copy, which holds only in-frame ones; the method was immunoSEQ multiplex PCR. The table shows 130,000 or so clones, with roughly four fifths occurring only once. The sequence was collected from a woman between 18 and 29 years old in good health and CMV-seronegative. Sequenced material: PBMCs.

CDR3 protein: CASSPGQVRFTEAFF. The CDR3 DNA reads TGTGCCAGCAGTCCCGGACAGGTGAGGTTCACTGAAGCTTTCTTT. The chain is built from TRBV6-5 and TRBJ1-1, with TRBD1 matching 7 bases. CDR1 and CDR2 (germline): MNHEY, SVGAGI. The CDR3 is 15 residues long. Trimming took 5 bases from V and 4 from J; bases not matched to a gene: 10.